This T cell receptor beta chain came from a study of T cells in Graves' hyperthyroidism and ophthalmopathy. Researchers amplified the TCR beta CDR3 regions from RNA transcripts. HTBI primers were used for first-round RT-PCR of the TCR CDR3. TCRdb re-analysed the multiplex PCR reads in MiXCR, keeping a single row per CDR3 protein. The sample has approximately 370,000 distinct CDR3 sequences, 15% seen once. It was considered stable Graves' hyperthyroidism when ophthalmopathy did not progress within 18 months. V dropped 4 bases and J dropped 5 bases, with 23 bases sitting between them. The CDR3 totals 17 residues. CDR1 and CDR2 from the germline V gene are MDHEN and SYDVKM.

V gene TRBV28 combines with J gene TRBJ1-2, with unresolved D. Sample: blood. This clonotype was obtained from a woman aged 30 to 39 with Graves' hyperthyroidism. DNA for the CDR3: TGTGCCAGCAGTTCGCACCCTGCGACGGGGAACTTTTATGGCTACACCTTC. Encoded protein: CASSSHPATGNFYGYTF.